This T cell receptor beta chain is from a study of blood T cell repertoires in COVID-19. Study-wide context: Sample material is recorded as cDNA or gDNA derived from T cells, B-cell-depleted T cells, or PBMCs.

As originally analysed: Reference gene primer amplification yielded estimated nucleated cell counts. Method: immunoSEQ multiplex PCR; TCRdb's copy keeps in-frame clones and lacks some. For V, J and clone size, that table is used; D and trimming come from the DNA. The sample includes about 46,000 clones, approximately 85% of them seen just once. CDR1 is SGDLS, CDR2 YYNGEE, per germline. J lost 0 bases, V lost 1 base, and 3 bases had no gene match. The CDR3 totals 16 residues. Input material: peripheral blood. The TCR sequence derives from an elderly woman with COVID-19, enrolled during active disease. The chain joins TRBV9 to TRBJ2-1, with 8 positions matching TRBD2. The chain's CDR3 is CASSVSGSISYNEQFF. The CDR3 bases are TGTGCCAGCAGCGTAAGCGGGAGTATCTCCTACAATGAGCAGTTCTTC.